This passage covers 27 T cell receptor beta chains from one sample sequenced in a study of Ad26.COV2.S vaccination and SARS-CoV-2 variants. Sample treatment: 15 to 20 received Ad26.COV2.S at low or high dose, single or two shots; roughly five received placebo; per-sample allocation not given. Repertoires come from day 63 after the first vaccine or placebo injection. Here immunoSEQ multiplex PCR was the method, and the copy in TCRdb shows in-frame clones only, minus some. The table shows 300,000 to 400,000 clones, with 85% to 90% occurring only once. The material was peripheral blood, obtained in a trial of Ad26.COV2.S vaccine versus placebo. Every receptor here comes from a person between 18 and 65 years old who received the Ad26.COV2.S COVID-19 vaccine or a placebo.

This rearrangement joins TRBV27 to TRBJ1-5; no reliable D call. V was trimmed by 2 bases and J by 3 bases, leaving 11 bases between them. Germline CDR1 MNHEY, CDR2 SMNVEV (reference sequence). The length of the CDR3 is 15 residues. The chain's CDR3 is CASSLNDVTNQPQHF. CDR3 nucleotide sequence: TGTGCCAGCAGTTTAAACGACGTGACCAATCAGCCCCAGCATTTT.

The rearrangement uses TRBV5-6 and TRBJ1-5, with D maybe TRBD1 (5 bases). V shed 1 base and J shed 4 bases, with 12 bases lying between them. The CDR3 is made up of 15 amino acids. CDR1 is SGHDT, CDR2 YYEEEE, per germline. The CDR3 nucleotides read TGTGCCAGCAGCTTGAGAGGGGCTCAAAATCAGCCCCAGCATTTT. It specifies CASSLRGAQNQPQHF.

The chain uses TRBV6-5 and TRBJ1-2; tentative D call: TRBD1 (6 bases). Trimming left V 2 bases short and J 1 base short, with 8 bases between. Germline loops: CDR1 MNHEY, CDR2 SVGAGI. The CDR3 covers 14 residues. The CDR3 here is CASSYRQVNYGYTF. For the CDR3, the DNA is TGTGCCAGCAGTTACAGACAGGTTAACTATGGCTACACCTTC.

This clone was counted once. The gene calls are TRBV4-1 and TRBJ2-7; weak D call: TRBD2 (6 bases). Germline assignment: CDR1 MGHRA and CDR2 YSYEKL. CDR3 length: 15 residues. V dropped 5 bases and J dropped 5 bases, with 19 bases sitting between them. In DNA form, the CDR3 reads TGCGCCAGCAGCTACGGGGGTATGGGCAGGGACGAGCAGTACGTC. Translation gives CASSYGGMGRDEQYV.

The gene calls are TRBV5-1 and TRBJ2-7; no clear D gene. The CDR3 sequence is 15 residues long. V lost 1 base and J lost 2, with 13 bases in between. The germline gives CDR1 SGHRS, CDR2 YFSETQ. The DNA for the CDR3 is TGCGCCAGCAGCTTGTTCCCCGACACGGCCTACGAGCAGTACTTC. It codes for CASSLFPDTAYEQYF.

The chain is built from TRBV7-2 and TRBJ2-1, with D perhaps TRBD2 (6 bases). This CDR3 region has 15 residues. V was shortened by 5 bases and J by 4 bases, with 15 bases between the two germline ends. Germline CDR1 reads SGHTA; CDR2 reads FQGNSA. CDR3 in DNA: TGTGCCAGCAGCGCCTTCGGGAGCCTTTACAATGAGCAGTTCTTC. Translating gives CASSAFGSLYNEQFF.

The chain combines TRBV21-1 with TRBJ2-1. TRBV21-1 is deemed a pseudogene. CDR3 length: 21 residues. The CDR3, as DNA: TGTGCCAGCAGCATCCGGGCGGGGCAGGGGCGCTCCCGGAGCTCCTACAATGAGCAGTTCTTC. Its translation is CASSIRAGQGRSRSSYNEQFF.

V is TRBV19 and J is TRBJ1-1; TRBD1 might be the D (6 bases). The germline V gene has CDR1 LNHDA and CDR2 SQIVND (reference sequence). V gave up 2 bases and J gave up 4 bases, with 11 bases separating them. This CDR3 is 14 amino acids long. The CDR3 reads CASSITDSSTEAFF. Written as DNA, the CDR3 is TGTGCCAGTAGTATAACGGACAGTTCCACTGAAGCTTTCTTT.

The chain carries TRBV10-2 and TRBJ2-5, with D hard to call. This CDR3 contains 14 residues. CDR1 is WSHSY, CDR2 SAAADI, per germline. Trimming removed 7 bases at V and 2 bases at J, with 14 bases between. CDR3 sequence: CASTPVQKQETQYF. The CDR3 DNA follows: TGCGCCAGCACCCCGGTCCAGAAACAAGAGACCCAGTACTTC.

The V gene is TRBV24-1, the J gene TRBJ2-5; D ambiguous. The CDR3 sequence is 14 residues long. Germline assignment: CDR1 KGHDR and CDR2 SFDVKD. V was cut by 1 base and J by 2 bases, with 7 bases left in between. Written as DNA, the CDR3 is TGTGCCACCAGTGATTTTAGGTGGCAAGAGACCCAGTACTTC. Protein sequence: CATSDFRWQETQYF.

The genes are TRBV6-2 or TRBV6-3 and TRBJ2-1, with D tentatively TRBD1 (6 bases). CDR3 length: 14 residues. Trimming removed 2 bases from V and 8 bases from J, with 13 bases in between. From germline, CDR1 is MNHEY and CDR2 SVGEGT. CDR3 nucleotides: TGTGCCAGCAGTTACGGGCAACAGGGACATGAGCAGTTCTTC. As protein: CASSYGQQGHEQFF.

This CDR3 is CASSLRQGVQPQHF. CDR3 DNA: TGTGCCAGCAGCCTAAGACAGGGAGTTCAGCCCCAGCATTTT. This chain joins TRBV4-2 and TRBJ1-5; TRBD1 aligns across 7 bases. The CDR3 has 14 residues. V lost 4 bases and J lost 6; bases outside the gene matches: 6. Germline values: CDR1 LGHNA, CDR2 YNFKEQ.

This rearrangement joins TRBV28 to TRBJ1-2; D may be TRBD1 (5 bases). This CDR3 has 14 amino acids. CDR1 and CDR2 from the germline V gene are MDHEN and SYDVKM. V gave up 2 bases and J gave up 0 bases, with 7 bases separating them. For the CDR3, the DNA is TGTGCCAGCAGTTTAGTGACAGCTAACTATGGCTACACCTTC. It translates to CASSLVTANYGYTF.

This rearrangement joins TRBV28 to TRBJ1-5; D gene uncertain. V lost 1 base and J lost 4, with 17 bases in between. In germline, CDR1 is MDHEN, CDR2 SYDVKM. The CDR3 is made up of 17 amino acids. The CDR3 spells CASSLYGDALANQPQHF. As DNA, the CDR3 is TGTGCCAGCAGTTTATACGGTGACGCCCTAGCAAATCAGCCCCAGCATTTT.

CDR3 protein: CAWGTGIGNTIYF. For the CDR3, the DNA is TGTGCCTGGGGGACAGGGATCGGAAACACCATATATTTT. The rearrangement joins TRBV30 to TRBJ1-3, with TRBD1 matching over 9 bases. Looked up from germline, CDR1 is GTSNPN and CDR2 is SVGIG (reference sequence). The CDR3 has 13 residues. Germline trimming cut 5 bases from V and 4 bases from J; bases unmatched to any gene: 3.

The chain joins TRBV27 to TRBJ2-1; possible D gene TRBD1, 6 bases. Germline lookup yields CDR1 MNHEY and CDR2 SMNVEV (reference sequence). CDR3 length: 16 residues. The germline V and J ends were trimmed by 2 bases and 0 bases, with 11 bases remaining between them. This CDR3 reads CASSLRGILSYNEQFF. As DNA, the CDR3 is TGTGCCAGCAGTTTAAGGGGGATCCTCTCCTACAATGAGCAGTTCTTC.

The gene calls are TRBV29-1 and TRBJ1-1, with 9 bases lining up with TRBD1. CDR1 is SQVTM and CDR2 is ANQGSEA in the germline V gene. The CDR3 has 14 residues. With 7 bases clipped from V and 7 bases from J, the junction kept 13 bases outside the gene matches. The CDR3 spells CSAPLQGALGEAFF. The CDR3 nucleotides are TGCAGCGCCCCCCTACAGGGGGCCCTGGGTGAAGCTTTCTTT.

The J gene is TRBJ2-2, the V gene TRBV24-1, with TRBD2 identical over 9 bases. The CDR3 has 17 residues. From germline, CDR1 is KGHDR and CDR2 SFDVKD. With 5 bases clipped from V and 3 bases from J, the junction kept 9 bases outside the gene matches. CDR3 residues: CATSARGREGHTGELFF. The CDR3 bases are TGTGCCACCAGTGCCCGAGGGCGGGAGGGCCACACCGGGGAGCTGTTTTTT.

This clone has more than one count but fewer than ten. V is TRBV7-6 and J is TRBJ1-5; 7 positions match TRBD1. This CDR3 contains 15 residues. The V gene's germline CDR1 is SGHVS and CDR2 FNYEAQ. With V trimmed by 5 bases and J by 3 bases, 7 bases remained unmatched. The CDR3 here is CASSPKTGYNQPQHF. Written as DNA, the CDR3 is TGTGCCAGCAGCCCAAAGACAGGGTACAATCAGCCCCAGCATTTT.

The chain combines TRBV2 with TRBJ2-7, with D unresolved. CDR1 and CDR2 (germline): SNHLY, FYNNEI. The CDR3 spans 13 residues. Trimming shortened V by 6 bases and J by 1 base, and 10 bases separated the two germline ends. CDR3 in amino acids: CASRPGQSYEQYF. DNA of the CDR3: TGTGCCAGCAGACCGGGTCAATCCTACGAGCAGTACTTC.

The chain recombines TRBV6-6 with TRBJ1-1; D ambiguous. Trimming removed 7 bases at V and 1 base at J, with 10 bases between. The CDR3 loop spans 13 amino acids. Germline values: CDR1 MNHNY, CDR2 SVGAGI (reference sequence). CDR3 region: CASITGSNTEAFF. The CDR3 coding sequence is TGTGCCAGCATAACGGGCTCGAACACTGAAGCTTTCTTT.

V is TRBV13 and J is TRBJ2-5, with TRBD2 identical over 10 bases. J was trimmed by 5 bases and V by 5 bases; bases with no gene match: 8. This CDR3 contains 15 residues. Germline V lookup: CDR1 PRHDT, CDR2 FYEKMQ (reference sequence). CDR3 protein: CASSPMGLASETQYF. As DNA, the CDR3 is TGTGCCAGCAGCCCGATGGGACTAGCGAGTGAGACCCAGTACTTC.

The V call is TRBV19, the J call TRBJ1-2, with TRBD1 matching over 7 bases. There are 12 residues in the CDR3. Losses at the gene ends were 1 base for V and 10 bases for J; bases not matched to a gene: 3. Per germline, CDR1 LNHDA and CDR2 SQIVND (reference sequence). The CDR3 nucleotides read TGTGCCAGTAGTATAGTACAGGGGTCCTACACCTTC. Encoded protein: CASSIVQGSYTF.

This chain joins TRBV6-6 and TRBJ2-6; D perhaps matches TRBD2 (5 bases). The CDR3 is 18 residues long. The ends were cut back, 5 bases at V and 0 bases at J, with 17 bases in the middle. The V gene's germline CDR1 is MNHNY and CDR2 SVGAGI (reference sequence). Written as DNA, the CDR3 is TGTGCCAGCAGTCACGGACGGACTCCGTACTCTGGGGCCAACGTCCTGACTTTC. The encoded protein is CASSHGRTPYSGANVLTF.

V usage is TRBV9 and J usage is TRBJ1-3; a weak D match, TRBD1 (6 bases). Germline CDR1 is SGDLS and CDR2 is YYNGEE. The CDR3 is 16 amino acids. The V end lost 2 bases, the J end lost 0 bases, and 12 bases lay between the germline ends. Here the CDR3 reads CASSVGTPLSGNTIYF. For the CDR3, the DNA is TGTGCCAGCAGCGTCGGGACACCACTCTCTGGAAACACCATATATTTT.

This chain's CDR3 is CASSLDRETEAFF. CDR3 coding DNA: TGTGCCAGCAGCCTCGACAGGGAGACTGAAGCTTTCTTT. The V and J genes are TRBV7-2 and TRBJ1-1; 7 bases line up with TRBD1. Per germline, CDR1 SGHTA and CDR2 FQGNSA. The CDR3 is made up of 13 amino acids. V trimming: 5 bases; J trimming: 5 bases; junction bases outside the gene matches: 5. The whole variable domain, remainder taken from reference TRBV7-2 and TRBJ1-1, is GAGVSQSPSNKVTEKGKDVELRCDPISGHTALYWYRQSLGQGLEFLIYFQGNSAPDKSGLPSDRFSAERTGGSVSTLTIQRTQQEDSAVYLCASSLDRETEAFFGQGTRLTVV.

The rearrangement links TRBV5-8 to TRBJ1-6; 9 nucleotides agree with TRBD1. Germline V lookup: CDR1 SGHTS, CDR2 YDEGEE. The ends lost 3 bases at V and 10 bases at J; junction bases unmatched: 11. The CDR3 is 16 residues long. Here the CDR3 reads CASSSRLRQGGSPLHF. CDR3 DNA sequence: TGTGCCAGCAGCTCCCGACTCCGACAGGGGGGCTCACCCCTCCACTTT.